These 32 T cell receptor beta chains were sequenced from one sample in a study of molecular identifiers for immune sequencing clone quantification. A single record per CDR3 protein comes from TCRdb applying MiXCR to the PCR reads. The sample holds tens of thousands of distinct CDR3 sequences, 15% to 20% seen once. Material for sequencing was naive CD8+ T cells from blood, with Jurkat cell RNA spiked in. The subset was: FACS-sorted CD8+CD4-CCR7+CD45RA+ naive T cells. The source is a human donor in good health. Some libraries in this study had Jurkat cell RNA spiked in.

This clonotype was counted at least ten times. CDR3: CASSQEFAGGQPQHF. The CDR3 nucleotides read TGTGCCAGCAGCCAAGAATTTGCCGGTGGTCAGCCCCAGCATTTT. The chain uses TRBV3-1 and TRBJ1-5; the D is unclear. This CDR3 is 15 amino acids long. The germline V and J ends were trimmed by 0 bases and 6 bases, with 12 bases remaining between them. Germline lookup yields CDR1 LGHDT and CDR2 YNNKEL (reference sequence).

The chain uses TRBV27 and TRBJ2-1; the match to TRBD1 covers 7 bases. V shed 8 bases, J shed 4 bases, and the junction held 2 bases outside the gene matches. CDR1 is MNHEY and CDR2 is SMNVEV in the germline V gene (reference sequence). The CDR3 has 12 residues. The CDR3 sequence: CASGTDYNEQFF. The CDR3 region has the DNA TGTGCCAGCGGGACAGATTACAATGAGCAGTTCTTC.

This clonotype has ten or more counts. V gene TRBV5-6 combines with J gene TRBJ2-3; D is perhaps TRBD1 (5 bases). The V end lost 5 bases, the J end lost 4 bases, and 17 bases lay between the germline ends. CDR3 size: 15 residues. CDR1 and CDR2 from the germline V gene are SGHDT and YYEEEE. Written as DNA, the CDR3 is TGTGCCAGCAGTTCAGGGTATGTTCCCCCAGATACGCAGTATTTT. Protein: CASSSGYVPPDTQYF.

This clonotype was counted ten times or more. The chain combines TRBV20-1 with TRBJ2-7; D perhaps matches TRBD1 (5 bases). The germline V and J ends were trimmed by 6 bases and 3 bases, with 12 bases remaining between them. Germline V gene lookup returns CDR1 DFQATT and CDR2 SNEGSKA (reference sequence). The CDR3 consists of 12 residues. The CDR3 DNA is TGCAGTGCCGTAGACCAGGGCTACGAGCAGTACTTC. This translates into CSAVDQGYEQYF.

Turning to this clonotype: A read error is possible here, since a much larger clone lies one base away. The chain employs TRBV11-2 and TRBJ2-7; D uncertain. V was cut by 8 bases and J by 5 bases, with 16 bases left in between. There are 13 residues in the CDR3. Germline CDR1 and CDR2: SGHAT and FQNNGV. DNA for the CDR3: TGTGCCAGCGGAATCCTAGAGAGACACGAGCAGTACTTC. This encodes CASGILERHEQYF.

V is TRBV5-5 and J is TRBJ1-5, with TRBD1 matching 8 bases. Germline V gene data show CDR1 as SGHKS and CDR2 as YYEKEE (reference sequence). Unmatched junction bases numbered 9, after V lost 4 bases and J lost 6 bases. CDR3 length equals 15 residues. The CDR3 DNA is TGTGCCAGCAGCCTGGACAGGGACGTTACTCAGCCCCAGCATTTT. It codes for CASSLDRDVTQPQHF.

On this clonotype: A junction end diverges from the germline sequence, so it may reflect a read error. This sequence joins TRBV18 and TRBJ1-2; D gene unclear. There are 16 residues in the CDR3. Per the germline V gene, CDR1 is KGHSH and CDR2 is LQKENI. CDR3 loop: CASSGDGEPSNYGFTF. In DNA, the CDR3 is TGTGCCAGCTCTGGAGATGGGGAACCCTCTAACTATGGCTTCACCTTC.

This clonotype was counted ten times or more. The CDR3 coding sequence is TGTGCCAGCACCCGTGGGGACCGAGGGAGCTTTTCCCCAGATACGCAGTATTTT. This encodes CASTRGDRGSFSPDTQYF. The chain combines TRBV12-3 or TRBV12-4 with TRBJ2-3; D is possibly TRBD1 or TRBD2 (5 bases each). This CDR3 has 18 residues. Trimming shortened V by 7 bases and J by 4 bases, and 27 bases separated the two germline ends.

In regard to this clonotype: This clone may be a read error of a much larger clone one base away. The V gene is TRBV24-1, the J gene TRBJ1-4, with 9 bases lining up with TRBD1. CDR1 KGHDR and CDR2 SFDVKD come from the germline V gene. J lost 7 bases, V lost 7 bases, and 15 bases had no gene match. The CDR3 has 17 amino acids. In DNA, the CDR3 is TGTGCCACCAGGGTCGGGACAGGGCACAACTTGAGTGAAAAACTGTTTTTT. Its translation is CATRVGTGHNLSEKLFF.

The V and J genes are TRBV15 and TRBJ2-1; 8 bases are shared with TRBD2. Trimming took 3 bases from V and 5 from J; bases not matched to a gene: 6. CDR1 LNHNV and CDR2 YYDKDF come from the germline V gene (reference sequence). This CDR3 has 15 amino acids. The CDR3 nucleotides read TGTGCCACCAGCAGTGCTAATAGCGGGGACAATGAGCAGTTCTTC. Translation: CATSSANSGDNEQFF.

In its sample, this clonotype was seen a few times. This chain joins TRBV7-9 and TRBJ2-3, with 7 bases aligning to TRBD2. V shed 7 bases, J shed 0 bases, and the junction held 10 bases outside the gene matches. This CDR3 has 16 amino acids. Germline values: CDR1 SEHNR, CDR2 FQNEAQ (reference sequence). The CDR3 DNA sequence: TGTGCCAGCAACTTCCTGACTAGCAGCAGCACAGATACGCAGTATTTT. Protein product: CASNFLTSSSTDTQYF.

Remarks on this clonotype: This may arise from a read error, as a much more abundant clone is one base away. The chain combines TRBV6-5 with TRBJ1-2, with TRBD1 as a possible D gene (5 bases). The CDR3 has 14 residues. Germline CDR1 reads MNHEY; CDR2 reads SVGAGI. Trimming took off 6 bases at V and 8 bases at J, with 19 bases between the two ends. The CDR3 reads CASSLRVRVDGYTF. As DNA, the CDR3 is TGTGCCAGCAGCCTCCGGGTCAGGGTAGACGGCTACACCTTC.

In regard to this clonotype: Sequence at one end of the junction differs from germline and may be a read error. V usage is TRBV7-6 and J usage is TRBJ2-1, with no clear D. Germline V gene sequence: CDR1 SGHVS, CDR2 FNYEAQ. The CDR3 has 13 amino acids. This chain's CDR3 is CASSLSVLNEHFF. CDR3 in DNA: TGTGCCAGCAGCTTAAGTGTCCTTAATGAGCATTTCTTC.

This clonotype was detected many times. The rearrangement uses TRBV4-3 and TRBJ2-1; 9 positions match TRBD2. Per the germline V gene, CDR1 is LGHNA and CDR2 is YSLEER. V trimming: 0 bases; J trimming: 5 bases; junction bases outside the gene matches: 8. There are 17 residues in the CDR3. The CDR3 is CASSQEGEREANNEQFF. CDR3 coding DNA: TGCGCCAGCAGCCAAGAAGGGGAGCGGGAGGCCAACAATGAGCAGTTCTTC.

This clonotype has at least ten counts. This chain connects TRBV10-3 to TRBJ2-1; D is perhaps TRBD1 (6 bases). Germline lookup yields CDR1 ENHRY and CDR2 SYGVKD. The CDR3 spans 15 residues. V dropped 8 bases and J dropped 0 bases, with 14 bases sitting between them. The CDR3 region is CAIGGPGPSYNEQFF. DNA for the CDR3: TGTGCCATCGGGGGCCCGGGACCCTCCTACAATGAGCAGTTCTTC.

This CDR3 is CASSLIMAGGAGELFF. The DNA of the CDR3 is TGTGCCAGCAGTTTAATTATGGCGGGAGGGGCCGGGGAGCTGTTTTTT. This chain connects TRBV27 to TRBJ2-2; TRBD2 aligns across 9 bases. Germline V gives CDR1 MNHEY, CDR2 SMNVEV (reference sequence). V was clipped by 2 bases and J by 6 bases; unmatched bases: 7. The CDR3 spans 16 residues.

V usage is TRBV12-3 or TRBV12-4 and J usage is TRBJ2-2; 10 nucleotides line up with TRBD2. J lost 6 bases, V lost 2 bases, and 6 bases had no gene match. The CDR3 extends over 16 amino acids. The CDR3 nucleotides read TGTGCCAGCAGTTTAATCGGGACTAGCGTTGCCGGGGAGCTGTTTTTT. It codes for CASSLIGTSVAGELFF.

The table lists this clonotype with a count of one. In DNA form, the CDR3 reads TGTGCCAGCAGTAGACCACGTGAGGCCCAGCATTTT. This codes for CASSRPREAQHF. The rearrangement links TRBV6-5 to TRBJ1-5; D ambiguous. The CDR3 length is 12 residues. From germline, CDR1 is MNHEY and CDR2 SVGAGI. Trimming pared 5 bases from V and 11 bases from J, leaving 13 bases between.

This clonotype was counted ten times or more. The rearrangement joins TRBV19 to TRBJ2-7; 10 bases align to TRBD1. CDR1 and CDR2 (germline): LNHDA, SQIVND (reference sequence). Unmatched junction bases numbered 2, after V lost 3 bases and J lost 3 bases. There are 14 residues in the CDR3. CDR3 amino acids: CASSIRDRGYEQYF. CDR3 coding DNA: TGTGCCAGTAGTATCCGGGACAGGGGCTACGAGCAGTACTTC.

The gene calls are TRBV7-9 and TRBJ1-1; no clear D gene. With 0 bases removed from V and 1 base from J, the gap between germline ends came to 15 bases. The length of the CDR3 is 17 residues. Germline V gene sequence: CDR1 SEHNR, CDR2 FQNEAQ (reference sequence). CDR3 nucleotides: TGTGCCAGCAGCTTAGCGGGATTACAGCCAAAGAACACTGAAGCTTTCTTT. This codes for CASSLAGLQPKNTEAFF.

With respect to this clonotype: A read error is possible here, since a much larger clone lies one base away. The chain recombines TRBV10-3 with TRBJ2-7; 7 bases agree with TRBD2. The germline CDR1 and CDR2 sequences are ENHRY and SYGVKD. The CDR3 loop spans 14 amino acids. As DNA, the CDR3 is TGTGCCGTCAGTGTAGGGCGGGAGCCAGACGAGCAGTACTTC. Residues: CAVSVGREPDEQYF.

The sample holds many counts of this clonotype. This sequence joins TRBV7-9 and TRBJ2-2; D not resolved. This CDR3 spans 13 amino acids. CDR1 and CDR2 from the germline V gene are SEHNR and FQNEAQ (reference sequence). Deletions cut 4 bases from V and 5 bases from J, with 8 bases between. The CDR3 DNA is TGTGCCAGCAGCTCATCTACTACCGGGGAGCTGTTTTTT. Protein sequence: CASSSSTTGELFF.

This clonotype was seen a few times. This may arise from a read error, as a much more abundant clone is one base away. This chain uses TRBV5-1 with TRBJ2-5, with 8 bases aligning to TRBD1. The CDR3 runs 17 residues. From germline, CDR1 is SGHRS and CDR2 YFSETQ. The CDR3 loop reads CASNLALSGQDLKTQYF. CDR3 in DNA: TGCGCCAGCAACTTGGCCCTATCGGGACAGGACTTAAAGACCCAGTACTTC.

At least ten counts were recorded for this clonotype. The rearrangement joins TRBV6-2 or TRBV6-3 to TRBJ2-7; D not certain. The V gene's germline CDR1 is MNHEY and CDR2 SVGEGT. The CDR3 is 14 residues long. The V end was cut by 0 bases, the J end by 7 bases, with 13 bases between. CDR3 DNA: TGTGCCAGCAGTTACTCAGGACGGAGAGGTGAGCAGTACTTC. This encodes CASSYSGRRGEQYF.

This clonotype was counted many times. The rearrangement joins TRBV4-1 to TRBJ2-6; D not resolved. Between the trimmed V and J ends, which lost 4 bases and 1 base, there was a span of 8 bases. Germline V gene data show CDR1 as MGHRA and CDR2 as YSYEKL. The length of the CDR3 is 15 residues. The CDR3 DNA sequence: TGCGCCAGCAGCCCTTGGTGGTCTGGGGCCAACGTCCTGACTTTC. Its protein is CASSPWWSGANVLTF.

In regard to this clonotype: A read error is possible here, since a much larger clone lies one base away. V usage is TRBV20-1 and J usage is TRBJ2-7; D gene ambiguous. Germline assignment: CDR1 DFQATT and CDR2 SNEGSKA (reference sequence). The CDR3 consists of 14 residues. CDR3 in DNA: TGCAGTGTTAGAGATCCGGATAGAGCCTACGAGCAGTACTTC. Translation: CSVRDPDRAYEQYF.

In its sample, this clonotype was seen many times. V is TRBV6-5 and J is TRBJ1-1, with no clear D. The CDR3 totals 14 residues. Germline V CDR1 and CDR2: MNHEY, SVGAGI. The ends were cut back, 2 bases at V and 1 base at J, with 8 bases in the middle. The CDR3 DNA is TGTGCCAGCAGTTACGTGGCGGAGAACACTGAAGCTTTCTTT. Translating it yields CASSYVAENTEAFF.

This clonotype was detected a few times. This CDR3 reads CASSRQGHTEAFF. CDR3 DNA sequence: TGTGCCAGCTCCAGACAGGGCCACACTGAAGCTTTCTTT. V and J are TRBV25-1 and TRBJ1-1; TRBD1 agrees at 7 bases. This CDR3 spans 13 amino acids. Losses at the gene ends were 8 bases for V and 3 bases for J; bases not matched to a gene: 6. Germline V CDR1 and CDR2: MGHDK, SYGVNS. Complete variable domain (other parts from reference TRBV25-1 and TRBJ1-1): EADIYQTPRYLVIGTGKKITLECSQTMGHDKMYWYQQDPGMELHLIHYSYGVNSTEKGDLSSESTVSRIRTEHFPLTLESARPSHTSQYLCASSRQGHTEAFFGQGTRLTVV.

This clonotype was counted many times. CDR3 region: CASSLLLAGGPGETQYF. The CDR3 bases are TGCGCCAGCAGCCTATTACTAGCGGGAGGGCCGGGGGAGACCCAGTACTTC. The rearrangement joins TRBV4-1 to TRBJ2-5, with 13 bases lining up with TRBD2. The CDR3 runs 17 residues. Germline V gives CDR1 MGHRA, CDR2 YSYEKL. Losses at the gene ends were 4 bases for V and 5 bases for J; bases not matched to a gene: 10.

Within the sample, this clonotype is medium-sized (0.01 to 0.1%). This rearrangement joins TRBV4-1 to TRBJ2-4; no clear D. Trimming cost V 0 bases and J 8 bases, with 8 bases left between them. Germline lookup yields CDR1 MGHRA and CDR2 YSYEKL. The CDR3 consists of 13 residues. The CDR3 loop is CASSQDRPDIQYF. CDR3 in DNA: TGCGCCAGCAGCCAAGATAGGCCTGACATTCAGTACTTC.

On this clonotype: It may be a read error: a sequence one base away is much more abundant. V is TRBV4-1 and J is TRBJ2-7; 8 bases match TRBD2. The CDR3 spans 13 residues. Germline-derived CDR1 and CDR2 are MGHRA and YSYEKL. The CDR3 nucleotides are TGCGCCAACAGCCAAGCGGGAGCTTACGAGCAGTACTTC. As protein: CANSQAGAYEQYF.

The table lists this clonotype with a few counts. Because the CDR3's place on the DNA is in doubt, the DNA is left out and the CDR3 is given as listed by TCRdb. The chain links TRBV5-3 to TRBJ1-1. TRBV5-3 is assigned to the ORF class and has an uncertain function. The CDR3 totals 13 residues, both ends included. CDR3 region: CASSFAGGTEASF.